What follows are 10 T cell receptor beta chains derived from one specimen sequenced in a study of radiotherapy plus CTLA-4 blockade in lung cancer. Only in-frame clones appear in the TCRdb table, and some are missing; sequencing was by immunoSEQ multiplex PCR. The table shows some 73,000 clones, with around 76% occurring only once. The sample here was peripheral blood, taken from a patient treated with radiotherapy plus ipilimumab. The receptors were sampled from a human donor with non-small cell lung cancer whose response to radiotherapy plus ipilimumab could not be evaluated. Some clones in this sample may be carry-over from other donors' samples.

The V call is TRBV6-1, the J call TRBJ1-3; 7 positions match TRBD1. Germline V lookup: CDR1 MNHNS, CDR2 SASEGT. V lost 2 bases and J lost 7; bases outside the gene matches: 5. The CDR3 is made up of 14 amino acids. The CDR3 here is CASSEQGGGNTIYF. CDR3 nucleotide sequence: TGTGCCAGCAGTGAACAGGGGGGCGGCAACACCATATATTTT.

This clone turned up a few times. The chain recombines TRBV7-2 with TRBJ1-1, with 9 bases matching TRBD1. The CDR3 runs 16 residues. Germline V gives CDR1 SGHTA, CDR2 FQGNSA. V shed 1 base and J 7 bases; nucleotides not matched to a gene: 10. The CDR3 DNA reads TGTGCCAGCAGCTTAGGTGGGACAGGGAAAGGTCTTGAAGCTTTCTTT. Its protein is CASSLGGTGKGLEAFF.

The chain is built from TRBV4-3 and TRBJ1-2; the D gene is possibly TRBD1 (5 bases). Per the germline V gene, CDR1 is LGHNA and CDR2 is YSLEER. The germline V and J ends were trimmed by 5 bases and 9 bases, with 28 bases remaining between them. The CDR3 consists of 17 residues. CDR3 sequence (DNA): TGCGCCAGCAGCGAAGTCATCAAGGTAGGGGCCAGCTTCCGCTACACCTTC. Protein sequence: CASSEVIKVGASFRYTF.

This clone was seen a handful of times. The chain carries TRBV7-6 and TRBJ1-1, with D possibly being TRBD1 (5 bases). Germline V CDR1 and CDR2: SGHVS, FNYEAQ. Trimming cost V 4 bases and J 6 bases, with 9 bases left between them. CDR3 size: 12 residues. The CDR3 nucleotides read TGTGCCAGCAGCTCAGGGCTGGCTGAAGCTTTCTTT. Translating it yields CASSSGLAEAFF.

The count of this clone is one. The V call is TRBV6-5, the J call TRBJ1-2; possible D gene TRBD1, 6 bases. V was pared by 8 bases and J by 4 bases, with 14 bases between. The CDR3 extends over 13 amino acids. CDR1 and CDR2 from the germline V gene are MNHEY and SVGAGI. The CDR3 sequence is CASGDTGPYGYTF. The CDR3 DNA sequence: TGTGCCAGCGGCGATACAGGGCCCTATGGCTACACCTTC.

The chain joins TRBV4-2 to TRBJ1-3; D gene uncertain. The CDR3 has 15 amino acids. Trimming cost V 1 base and J 4 bases, with 11 bases left between them. From germline, CDR1 is LGHNA and CDR2 YNFKEQ. CDR3 region: CASSQGRTGGNTIYF. The CDR3 DNA follows: TGTGCCAGCAGCCAAGGGAGGACTGGGGGAAACACCATATATTTT.

The CDR3 protein is CASSPNPQGRYTGELFF. CDR3 in DNA: TGTGCCAGCTCACCGAATCCACAGGGCCGATACACCGGGGAGCTGTTTTTT. This chain connects TRBV18 to TRBJ2-2; D possibly corresponds to TRBD1 (6 bases). Per germline, CDR1 KGHSH and CDR2 LQKENI. The V and J ends lost 3 bases and 3 bases respectively, with 17 bases between them. There are 17 residues in the CDR3.

The chain couples TRBV4-1 to TRBJ2-7; D may be TRBD2 (7 bases). V was shortened by 1 base and J by 5 bases, with 15 bases between the two germline ends. The CDR3 contains 15 residues. Germline V lookup: CDR1 MGHRA, CDR2 YSYEKL. CDR3 amino acids: CASSQVRQGRDEQYF. The CDR3 DNA reads as TGCGCCAGCAGCCAAGTCCGGCAGGGGAGGGACGAGCAGTACTTC.

V gene TRBV30 combines with J gene TRBJ1-5; D might be TRBD1 (5 bases). The CDR3 consists of 14 residues. The V and J ends lost 4 bases and 7 bases respectively, with 17 bases between them. Germline CDR1 and CDR2: GTSNPN and SVGIG (reference sequence). CDR3 nucleotides: TGTGCCTGGATCTGGGGGGGAGTAGGGCAGCCCCAGCATTTT. It codes for CAWIWGGVGQPQHF.

J is TRBJ2-5 and V is TRBV11-2; 11 bases map to TRBD2. Trimming at V came to 1 base and at J to 5 bases, leaving 6 bases not matched to a gene. CDR3 length: 16 amino acids. Germline V gene data show CDR1 as SGHAT and CDR2 as FQNNGV. This CDR3 reads CASSLGPGLAVETQYF. The CDR3 coding sequence is TGTGCCAGCAGCTTAGGGCCGGGACTAGCGGTCGAGACCCAGTACTTC.